What follows are 27 T cell receptor beta chains derived from one specimen sequenced in a study of blood T cell repertoires in COVID-19. Clones were sequenced by immunoSEQ multiplex PCR, and TCRdb holds only the in-frame ones, with some missing. The sample lists about 59,000 clones, around 80% occurring once. Sequences were obtained from peripheral blood. The source is a man between 60 and 75 years old with acute or convalescent COVID-19.

This chain's CDR3 is CASSQTQGNYGYTF. In DNA, the CDR3 is TGTGCCAGCAGCCAGACACAGGGTAACTATGGCTACACCTTC. The chain employs TRBV7-2 and TRBJ1-2; D may be TRBD1 (6 bases). Germline assignment: CDR1 SGHTA and CDR2 FQGNSA. Trimming left V 5 bases short and J 1 base short, with 11 bases between. This CDR3 spans 14 amino acids. The full variable domain, in which reference TRBV7-2 and TRBJ1-2 provide the parts outside the CDR3, is GAGVSQSPSNKVTEKGKDVELRCDPISGHTALYWYRQSLGQGLEFLIYFQGNSAPDKSGLPSDRFSAERTGGSVSTLTIQRTQQEDSAVYLCASSQTQGNYGYTFGSGTRLTVV.

The chain joins TRBV28 to TRBJ2-7; no clear D. Per the germline V gene, CDR1 is MDHEN and CDR2 is SYDVKM. V shed 5 bases and J shed 7 bases, with 9 bases lying between them. The CDR3 contains 11 residues. The CDR3, as DNA: TGTGCCAGCAGTCTACTACGAGAGCAGTACTTC. It codes for CASSLLREQYF.

The chain combines TRBV27 with TRBJ2-1, with TRBD2 identical over 8 bases. J lost 5 bases, V lost 5 bases, and 11 bases had no gene match. The CDR3 extends over 16 amino acids. CDR1 and CDR2 (germline): MNHEY, SMNVEV (reference sequence). The CDR3 DNA is TGTGCCAGCAGTCCATCGGCGGGAGGAGTAAACAATGAGCAGTTCTTC. As protein: CASSPSAGGVNNEQFF.

This chain joins TRBV7-2 and TRBJ2-3; D not resolved. Trimming removed 1 base from V and 6 bases from J, with 8 bases in between. Per germline, CDR1 SGHTA and CDR2 FQGNSA. The length of the CDR3 is 13 residues. For the CDR3, the DNA is TGTGCCAGCAGCTTAGTGCTACCGGATACGCAGTATTTT. Its translation is CASSLVLPDTQYF. The full variable domain, with the rest looked up from reference TRBV7-2 and TRBJ2-3, is GAGVSQSPSNKVTEKGKDVELRCDPISGHTALYWYRQSLGQGLEFLIYFQGNSAPDKSGLPSDRFSAERTGGSVSTLTIQRTQQEDSAVYLCASSLVLPDTQYFGPGTRLTVL.

V gene TRBV11-2 combines with J gene TRBJ2-1; tentatively, D is TRBD2 (5 bases). The length of the CDR3 is 17 residues. Germline assignment: CDR1 SGHAT and CDR2 FQNNGV. V lost 0 bases to trimming and J lost 0 bases, with 12 bases between them. The CDR3 coding sequence is TGTGCCAGCAGCTTAGAGCTTAGCGCCAACTCCTACAATGAGCAGTTCTTC. Its translation is CASSLELSANSYNEQFF.

CDR3 nucleotides: TGTGCCAGCAGCTTTCCACAGGGCGCAACTAATGAAAAACTGTTTTTT. As protein: CASSFPQGATNEKLFF. V gene TRBV7-3 combines with J gene TRBJ1-4; D is perhaps TRBD1 (6 bases). Trimming took 3 bases from V and 0 from J, leaving 11 bases between them. Germline lookup yields CDR1 SGHTA and CDR2 FQGTGA. This CDR3 region has 16 residues.

The V and J genes are TRBV18 and TRBJ1-1; D is unclear. The CDR3 has 14 residues. Germline lookup yields CDR1 KGHSH and CDR2 LQKENI. V was trimmed by 2 bases and J by 1 base, leaving 8 bases between them. The CDR3, as DNA: TGTGCCAGCTCACCAGGGCTTGGGAACACTGAAGCTTTCTTT. Translated: CASSPGLGNTEAFF.

The chain joins TRBV7-2 to TRBJ2-1, with 13 nucleotides matching TRBD2. The length of the CDR3 is 14 residues. V shed 5 bases, J shed 9 bases, and the junction held 4 bases outside the gene matches. The V gene's germline CDR1 is SGHTA and CDR2 FQGNSA. The CDR3 loop reads CASSPWTSGGEQFF. The CDR3 bases are TGTGCCAGCAGCCCATGGACTAGCGGGGGTGAGCAGTTCTTC.

V and J are TRBV7-6 and TRBJ2-5; TRBD1 might be the D (6 bases). V lost 2 bases to trimming and J lost 5 bases, with 21 bases between them. The germline CDR1 and CDR2 sequences are SGHVS and FNYEAQ. The CDR3 has 17 amino acids. CDR3 nucleotide sequence: TGTGCCAGCAGCTTAAGGCCCCCAGAGGGAAGGGGGGAGACCCAGTACTTC. Protein product: CASSLRPPEGRGETQYF.

The V gene is TRBV29-1, the J gene TRBJ2-6, with D hard to call. The germline CDR1 and CDR2 sequences are SQVTM and ANQGSEA. With 1 base removed from V and 8 bases from J, the gap between germline ends came to 9 bases. This CDR3 has 13 amino acids. CDR3 protein: CSVEGVTPNVLTF. The DNA of the CDR3 is TGCAGCGTTGAAGGCGTAACCCCCAACGTCCTGACTTTC.

The chain joins TRBV7-9 to TRBJ2-7, with 7 positions matching TRBD2. The germline CDR1 and CDR2 sequences are SEHNR and FQNEAQ (reference sequence). Trimming at V came to 2 bases and at J to 0 bases, leaving 4 bases not matched to a gene. The CDR3 length is 15 residues. CDR3 loop: CASSLYGGFSYEQYF. The CDR3 DNA reads as TGTGCCAGCAGCTTATACGGGGGGTTCTCCTACGAGCAGTACTTC. The full variable domain, with the rest looked up from reference TRBV7-9 and TRBJ2-7, is DTGVSQNPRHKITKRGQNVTFRCDPISEHNRLYWYRQTLGQGPEFLTYFQNEAQLEKSRLLSDRFSAERPKGSFSTLEIQRTEQGDSAMYLCASSLYGGFSYEQYFGPGTRLTVT.

This chain links TRBV20-1 with TRBJ2-1; D is possibly TRBD2 (5 bases). V was trimmed by 3 bases and J by 4 bases, leaving 13 bases between them. In germline, CDR1 is DFQATT, CDR2 SNEGSKA (reference sequence). The CDR3 loop spans 14 amino acids. CDR3 sequence reads: CSASYSGTYNEQFF. The CDR3 DNA is TGCAGTGCTAGTTACTCGGGAACTTACAATGAGCAGTTCTTC.

This rearrangement joins TRBV27 to TRBJ2-3, with D possibly being TRBD2 (5 bases). V was pared by 5 bases and J by 3 bases, with 12 bases between. Germline CDR1 MNHEY, CDR2 SMNVEV (reference sequence). The CDR3 contains 14 residues. The CDR3 spells CASSKEVATDTQYF. As DNA, the CDR3 is TGTGCCAGCAGTAAAGAAGTAGCGACAGATACGCAGTATTTT.

This clone was found once. This chain connects TRBV10-2 to TRBJ1-1; no clear D gene. Germline loops: CDR1 WSHSY, CDR2 SAAADI. The CDR3 totals 13 residues. The ends were cut back, 3 bases at V and 2 bases at J, with 7 bases in the middle. Here the CDR3 reads CASSETANTEAFF. The CDR3 DNA reads as TGCGCCAGCAGTGAAACAGCAAACACTGAAGCTTTCTTT.

This chain joins TRBV2 and TRBJ2-7; perhaps TRBD1 as D (5 bases). CDR1 is SNHLY and CDR2 is FYNNEI in the germline V gene. The germline V and J ends were trimmed by 6 bases and 5 bases, with 20 bases remaining between them. CDR3 length: 15 amino acids. CDR3 coding DNA: TGTGCCAGCAGACACGCAGGGCATCATACCAACGAGCAGTACTTC. Its protein is CASRHAGHHTNEQYF.

The chain has TRBV19 and TRBJ1-1; D remains ambiguous. The CDR3 totals 14 residues. Germline CDR1 and CDR2: LNHDA and SQIVND (reference sequence). The ends were cut back, 3 bases at V and 1 base at J, with 9 bases in the middle. CDR3 sequence (DNA): TGTGCCAGTAGTATTTACAGCTCGAACACTGAAGCTTTCTTT. Amino acid sequence: CASSIYSSNTEAFF.

The rearrangement links TRBV7-8 to TRBJ2-7; unclear D gene. Trimming shortened V by 2 bases and J by 4 bases, and 6 bases separated the two germline ends. This CDR3 spans 12 amino acids. Germline V gene lookup returns CDR1 SGHVS and CDR2 FQNEAQ. CDR3 protein: CASSLIPYEQYF. CDR3 DNA sequence: TGTGCCAGCAGCTTAATTCCGTACGAGCAGTACTTC.

The chain has TRBV9 and TRBJ1-2; TRBD1 is a possible D gene (5 bases). The CDR3 contains 16 residues. Trimming removed 4 bases at V and 4 bases at J, with 20 bases between. Germline V CDR1 and CDR2: SGDLS, YYNGEE. This CDR3 reads CASSSQGRGTIYGYTF. In nucleotides, the CDR3 is TGTGCCAGCAGCTCCCAAGGAAGGGGAACAATCTATGGCTACACCTTC. The full variable domain, completed using reference TRBV9 and TRBJ1-2, is DSGVTQTPKHLITATGQRVTLRCSPRSGDLSVYWYQQSLDQGLQFLIQYYNGEERAKGNILERFSAQQFPDLHSELNLSSLELGDSALYFCASSSQGRGTIYGYTFGSGTRLTVV.

V gene TRBV28 combines with J gene TRBJ2-5; D is undetermined. The CDR3 is 16 residues long. Per the germline V gene, CDR1 is MDHEN and CDR2 is SYDVKM. V was shortened by 3 bases and J by 3 bases, with 17 bases between the two germline ends. The DNA of the CDR3 is TGTGCCAGCAGTTTTCAGGCGCTTTCCCTCAAAGAGACCCAGTACTTC. This sequence encodes CASSFQALSLKETQYF.

DNA for the CDR3: TGTGCCAGCAGCATAGCCGGGACTAGCGGGATTGAGCAGTTCTTC. The encoded protein is CASSIAGTSGIEQFF. V and J are TRBV7-3 and TRBJ2-1, with TRBD2 matching over 13 bases. Germline-derived CDR1 and CDR2 are SGHTA and FQGTGA. V dropped 5 bases and J dropped 9; count of bases not matched to a gene: 7. CDR3 length equals 15 residues.

CDR3 coding DNA: TGTGCCAGTACTCAGAGGAGGACTTCCGCAGATACGCAGTATTTT. Amino acids: CASTQRRTSADTQYF. The J gene is TRBJ2-3, the V gene TRBV19; TRBD2 might be the D (5 bases). The germline V gene encodes CDR1 LNHDA and CDR2 SQIVND (reference sequence). The CDR3 is 15 amino acids. V was clipped by 7 bases and J by 4 bases, with 18 bases between them. Looking up the rest from reference TRBV19 and TRBJ2-3 gives the full variable domain: DGGITQSPKYLFRKEGQNVTLSCEQNLNHDAMYWYRQDPGQGLRLIYYSQIVNDFQKGDIAEGYSVSREKKESFPLTVTSAQKNPTAFYLCASTQRRTSADTQYFGPGTRLTVL.

This sequence joins TRBV6-5 and TRBJ1-2; D remains ambiguous. This CDR3 is built from 14 residues. V lost 5 bases and J 3 bases, leaving 13 bases between the germline ends. The V gene's germline CDR1 is MNHEY and CDR2 SVGAGI. The CDR3 nucleotides are TGTGCCAGCAGTCTAGGAGAGGCGTACTATGGCTACACCTTC. Translation gives CASSLGEAYYGYTF.

The chain joins TRBV10-2 to TRBJ1-5, with a weak D call TRBD1 (5 bases). Trimming cost V 7 bases and J 7 bases, with 11 bases left between them. The germline V gene has CDR1 WSHSY and CDR2 SAAADI. The CDR3 contains 12 residues. For the CDR3, the DNA is TGCGCCAGCAAAAATCAGGGCCAGCCCCAGCATTTT. Translation: CASKNQGQPQHF.

The chain couples TRBV6-6 to TRBJ1-2, with 7 bases identical to TRBD1. The V gene's germline CDR1 is MNHNY and CDR2 SVGAGI (reference sequence). This CDR3 has 14 amino acids. V trimming: 2 bases; J trimming: 6 bases; junction bases outside the gene matches: 6. The CDR3 sequence is CASSYGETGHGYTF. The CDR3 DNA follows: TGTGCCAGCAGTTACGGGGAGACAGGGCATGGCTACACCTTC.

This chain uses TRBV19 with TRBJ1-5; possible D gene TRBD1, 5 bases. The CDR3 length is 12 residues. Germline assignment: CDR1 LNHDA and CDR2 SQIVND (reference sequence). The V and J ends lost 5 bases and 6 bases respectively, with 8 bases between them. For the CDR3, the DNA is TGTGCCAGTAGTCCGCAGGGTCAGCCCCAGCATTTT. The encoded protein is CASSPQGQPQHF. Supplemented by reference TRBV19 and TRBJ1-5, the full variable domain reads DGGITQSPKYLFRKEGQNVTLSCEQNLNHDAMYWYRQDPGQGLRLIYYSQIVNDFQKGDIAEGYSVSREKKESFPLTVTSAQKNPTAFYLCASSPQGQPQHFGDGTRLSIL.

The gene calls are TRBV7-9 and TRBJ1-2, with 9 bases lining up with TRBD1. CDR1 is SEHNR, CDR2 FQNEAQ, per germline (reference sequence). After removal of 7 bases from V and 2 bases from J, the junction contained 8 bases not matched to a gene. The length of the CDR3 is 15 residues. For the CDR3, the DNA is TGTGCCAGCATCCGTACAGGGGGCGGGAACTATGGCTACACCTTC. It encodes CASIRTGGGNYGYTF.

The V gene is TRBV18, the J gene TRBJ2-5, with a possible D match to TRBD1 (5 bases). This CDR3 is 15 amino acids long. Trimming stripped 0 bases from V and 6 bases from J, with 14 bases between. Per germline, CDR1 KGHSH and CDR2 LQKENI. CDR3 sequence: CASSPPAGPFKTQYF. Written as DNA, the CDR3 is TGTGCCAGCTCACCACCGGCAGGGCCTTTCAAGACCCAGTACTTC.